This paragraph covers one T cell receptor beta chain sequence. Its antigen is not yet known. Base quality data are lacking; no much larger clone is found one base away. The High Capacity cDNA Reverse Transcription Kit was used to reverse transcribe all of the isolated RNA, meaning that expressed TCRB transcripts were what got sequenced. Naive, central memory and regulatory T cell samples underwent deep immunoSEQ sequencing, averaging around 3.9 million total reads per sample. After sorted cells were lysed in RLT buffer, RNA was extracted with DNase-treated RNeasy Micro or Mini kits, with the choice depending on cell number. To prevent cross-contamination, every cell subset was processed on its own, while patient and healthy donor samples were processed together. The immunoSEQ multiplex PCR was used to amplify TCRB sequences from cDNA, generating 87-bp fragments that spanned the CDR3 region. The amplicons were sequenced using the Illumina HiSeq platform. The authors' analysis ran thus. PCR bias was corrected computationally using synthetic template baselines, and reads within Hamming distance 2 were collapsed, with unmergeable singletons discarded. Reads were aligned to IMGT to assign V, D and J genes, CDR3 length, and insertions or deletions at six rearrangement sites. Clonotype counts were normalized to sorted cell number within each subset before computing true diversity and Gini coefficients with the tcR R package. The overlap coefficient, calculated on TCRB nucleotide sequences, was used to measure repertoire sharing. Out-of-frame TCRB sequences from naive cells were analyzed as a proxy for the pre-selection repertoire. Here the immuneACCESS table is served through TCRdb, limited to in-frame sequences with V and J called. Missing clones are a known gap in these copies; in checked studies unresolved V genes cover under half, and the rest lacks a known reason. V, J and clone size derive from that table, while D and trimming were established from the DNA sequence. The sample table holds about 620,000 clones, of which 15% were seen once. The ten top clones hold around 0.095% of the sample.

A single peripheral blood draw of approximately 0.11 L on average was collected from each donor into heparinised tubes. A BD FACSAria II and a panel including CD45RO, CCR7, CD25, CD127, CD95 and CD27 were used to sort naive, central memory, regulatory and stem cell-like memory CD4+ T cells. Every sorted population had a purity above 95%. Right away, PBMCs were isolated by Lymphoprep density gradient centrifugation and were stained directly, with no culture step. Samples were stained and sorted in pairs, with one healthy donor and one patient per experiment, so that batch effects were minimized. This sample was taken from a study of beta chain features in type 1 diabetes listed by TCRdb under 2018. Study-wide context: Mean age, gender distribution, total cell number and subset yield did not differ between patients and healthy donors. Regulatory and stem cell-like memory subsets were isolated from only 8 patients and about eight healthy donors, whereas naive and central memory subsets came from all 30 or so donors. In the study, TCRB repertoires of sorted circulating CD4+ T cell subsets from recently diagnosed type 1 diabetes patients were compared with those of matched healthy donors. A total of 100 million to 140 million sorted cells were examined across all samples, and the number of cells per subset was strongly correlated with RNA yield.

The germline V gene (reference sequence) supplies CDR1 SGHNT and CDR2 YYREEE. V is pared back by 2 bases and J by 0 bases, with 5 bases lying between the germline termini. CDR3 length: 13 amino acids, cysteine to phenylalanine. CDR3 DNA only is kept here, 39 bases in frame from base 1. The investigation overall reported the following: Naive, central memory and regulatory TCRB repertoires appeared more similar among patients than among healthy donors. Because small numbers of individuals were included in the HLA sub-analyses, any influence of HLA type on TCRB rearrangement was left unresolved. Type 1 diabetes patients showed a moderate but significant shortening of TCRB CDR3 length in all four CD4+ subsets. Shorter templates might be favored by PCR, yet because patient and control samples were amplified and corrected together, any such skew would affect both groups equally. Sequencing cDNA rather than genomic DNA could over-represent highly expressing activated cells, although activation and CD3 levels did not differ between groups. Patients with type 1 diabetes made fewer insertions and deleted more nucleotides at VDJ recombination sites, implying thymic rearrangement abnormalities.

The rearranged segments are TRBV5-4 and TRBJ1-2; the D gene remains uncertain. The sequence derives from a man between 18 and 35 years old in good health. Sequencing input: naive CD4+ T cells from blood. Explained via the paper, the cell subset or site label denotes: true naive CD4+ T cells. The bases read TGTGCCAGCAGCTTTCCCCCTAACTATGGCTACACCTTC. It codes for CASSFPPNYGYTF.